This T cell receptor beta chain was obtained from a study of persistence of HIV-infected CD4 T cells. Cells were stimulated nonspecifically with anti-CD3/anti-CD28 magnetic beads. CD4+ T cells upregulating both CD40 ligand and CD69 were sorted as responding cells. The libraries were made with immunoSEQ version 4 in survey mode. TCRdb keeps only in-frame clones here, not all; method: immunoSEQ multiplex PCR. The repertoire holds more than 35,000 clones, with roughly nine tenths as singletons. The CDR3 is 13 residues long. Trimming took 7 bases from V and 5 from J, leaving 11 bases between them. Germline assignment: CDR1 MNHEY and CDR2 SVGAGI. For this clone: Antigen: not known.

Findings and caveats of the study: TCRbeta richness was lower in CMV- and Gag-responding cells than in anti-CD3/anti-CD28-responding cells. The rare CMV-responding cells with HIV-1 proviruses were not separately TCR-sequenced. Antigen-responding cells were enriched for degenerate expanded CDR3beta sequences. TCR oligoclonality correlated with proviral oligoclonality in the same sorted populations.

The rearrangement links TRBV6-5 to TRBJ1-4, with D uncertain. The material was CD4+ T cells sorted from PBMCs after approximately 18-hour stimulation, obtained from a patient who received antiretroviral therapy. The sequence derives from an adult man with HIV who was CMV-seropositive. The CDR3 region is CASIETVNEKLFF. The CDR3 bases are TGTGCCAGCATCGAGACCGTAAATGAAAAACTGTTTTTT.